Sequencing of this T cell receptor beta chain was carried out in a study of cytomegalovirus exposure and HLA in healthy donors. PCR involved 60 Vbeta and 13 Jbeta primers. Some clones are missing from TCRdb's copy, which holds only in-frame ones; the method was immunoSEQ multiplex PCR. The repertoire holds about 190,000 clones, with approximately 80% as singletons. The germline V gene encodes CDR1 MNHNS and CDR2 SASEGT. This CDR3 has 18 amino acids. V gave up 1 base and J gave up 6 bases, with 21 bases separating them. This sequence was found in a woman in her twenties or thirties in good health and CMV-seropositive. The chain carries TRBV6-1 and TRBJ2-2; no clear D gene. The sequencing sample was made of PBMCs. The CDR3 is CASSEVLGLGRKAGELFF. The CDR3 DNA follows: TGTGCCAGCAGTGAAGTTCTTGGCTTGGGCAGGAAGGCCGGGGAGCTGTTTTTT.